Sequencing of this T cell receptor (beta chain) was carried out in a study of blood T cell repertoires in COVID-19. As for the study in general: Sites across the United States, Italy and Spain contributed samples from acute and convalescent COVID-19.

Patients of the Seattle cohort, enrolled during active infection, were followed longitudinally. Trimming took 1 base from V and 0 from J, leaving 7 bases between them. The germline CDR1 and CDR2 sequences are SGHRS and YFSETQ. The CDR3 is 14 residues long. Original data processing: Reference gene primer amplification in the assay estimated nucleated cell counts. Profiling relied on immunoSEQ multiplex PCR, and the TCRdb table lists in-frame clones only, not all of them. The DNA gave D and trimming, while V, J and clone size come from that table. The sample lists approximately 77,000 clones; almost 85% were seen once.

The chain carries TRBV5-1 and TRBJ1-1; D is unclear. Material: peripheral blood. This TCR was recovered from a man over 45 with COVID-19, enrolled during active disease. CDR3 sequence: CASSLQSVNTEAFF. The DNA for the CDR3 is TGCGCCAGCAGCTTGCAATCGGTGAACACTGAAGCTTTCTTT.